The T cell receptor beta chain under discussion was sequenced for a study of identical twins. A universal primer site arose from template switching, and cDNA bore unique molecular identifiers. TCRdb independently ran MiXCR on the 5' RACE reads; one entry per CDR3 protein. The sample contains approximately 550,000 distinct CDR3 sequences, around 22% of which appear only once. Notes on this clonotype: The antigen is unknown.

Points from the study as a whole: Sequences that were beta out-of-frame showed weaker excess twin sharing. Low generation probability was overrepresented in out-of-frame alpha sequences shared by twins.

The length of the CDR3 is 16 residues. CDR1 and CDR2 (germline): MNHEY, SMNVEV (reference sequence). Deletions cut 8 bases from V and 3 bases from J, with 19 bases between. These data also formed part of another study, on yellow fever vaccine responses in identical twins.

The V gene is TRBV27, the J gene TRBJ2-2, with D hard to call. The TCR was taken from a woman under 30 in good health. The source material was CD4+ T cells sorted from blood. CDR3: CASAYFPALDTGELFF. CDR3 DNA sequence: TGTGCCAGCGCCTACTTTCCAGCGCTGGACACCGGGGAGCTGTTTTTT.